Listed here are 2 T cell receptor beta chains from one sample, sequenced in a study of blood T cell repertoires in COVID-19. Method: immunoSEQ multiplex PCR; TCRdb's copy keeps in-frame clones and lacks some. Seen here are about 60,000 clones, about 90% observed once, and the top ten hold over 4%. Sequencing input: peripheral blood. These receptors all stem from a man aged 55 to 69 with acute or convalescent COVID-19.

In its sample, this clone was seen once. This chain uses TRBV7-3 with TRBJ2-2, with a tentative D call TRBD2 (6 bases). Trimming removed 6 bases at V and 3 bases at J, with 8 bases between. CDR3 length equals 13 residues. The germline gives CDR1 SGHTA, CDR2 FQGTGA. The CDR3 DNA reads TGTGCCAGCAGGTCTAGCGACACCGGGGAGCTGTTTTTT. Translated: CASRSSDTGELFF. The whole variable domain, filled in from reference TRBV7-3 and TRBJ2-2, reads GAGVSQTPSNKVTEKGKYVELRCDPISGHTALYWYRQSLGQGPEFLIYFQGTGAADDSGLPNDRFFAVRPEGSVSTLKIQRTERGDSAVYLCASRSSDTGELFFGEGSRLTVL.

This rearrangement joins TRBV27 to TRBJ1-5; D is unclear. CDR1 is MNHEY and CDR2 is SMNVEV in the germline V gene (reference sequence). The CDR3 spans 14 residues. V was trimmed by 6 bases and J by 1 base, leaving 10 bases between them. The CDR3 region has the DNA TGTGCCAGCAGGCAGACGGGGAGCAATCAGCCCCAGCATTTT. Protein sequence: CASRQTGSNQPQHF.